A single sample gave rise to the 3 T cell receptor beta chains below, sequenced in a study of blood T cell repertoires in COVID-19. This table comes from immunoSEQ multiplex PCR, and its TCRdb copy is limited to in-frame clones, with some not included. The sample holds 200,000 to 300,000 clones, 88% seen once. Sequenced material: peripheral blood. Receptors were obtained from a middle-aged woman who had recovered from COVID-19.

The chain has TRBV7-2 and TRBJ1-1; D possibly corresponds to TRBD1 (5 bases). V dropped 5 bases and J dropped 1 base, with 11 bases sitting between them. Germline CDR1 SGHTA, CDR2 FQGNSA. The CDR3 length is 14 residues. The CDR3 region is CASSRPTGNTEAFF. The CDR3 bases are TGTGCCAGCAGCCGGCCCACAGGGAACACTGAAGCTTTCTTT.

The chain combines TRBV6-6 with TRBJ1-5, with TRBD1 identical over 8 bases. CDR1 is MNHNY, CDR2 SVGAGI, per germline (reference sequence). The trim removed 6 bases at V and 9 bases at J, leaving 10 bases unmatched. This CDR3 comprises 14 residues. CDR3 bases: TGTGCCAGCAGCCCGGGACAGGTGAAAGGGCCCCAGCATTTT. Its translation: CASSPGQVKGPQHF.

The count of this clone is one. The V gene is TRBV3-1 (or the pseudogene TRBV3-2), the J gene TRBJ1-4; D remains ambiguous. This CDR3 has 12 amino acids. Germline V gene lookup returns CDR1 LGHDT and CDR2 YNNKEL (reference sequence). V was pared by 8 bases and J by 8 bases, with 12 bases between. CDR3 in amino acids: CASGAAPEKLFF. CDR3 bases: TGTGCCAGCGGAGCAGCTCCGGAAAAACTGTTTTTT.